Below are 29 T cell receptor beta chains sequenced from a single sample in a study of blood T cell repertoires in COVID-19. Only in-frame clones appear in the TCRdb table, and some are missing; sequencing was by immunoSEQ multiplex PCR. The sample carries some 320,000 clones, over 75% recorded once. The sample was PBMCs or T cells enriched from blood (not recorded which). The receptor source for this set is a young woman who had recovered from COVID-19.

The count of this clone is one. V and J are TRBV6-5 and TRBJ1-2; TRBD1 matches at 10 bases. The J segment lost 8 bases and the V segment lost 5 bases, leaving 8 bases of the junction unmatched. CDR3 length: 14 amino acids. The V gene's germline CDR1 is MNHEY and CDR2 SVGAGI. The CDR3 DNA follows: TGTGCCAGCAGTAACCGACAGGGGGCGAGAGGCTACACCTTC. It encodes CASSNRQGARGYTF.

CDR3 bases: TGTGCCAGCAGCTTACTCCGGGGACAGGCGGGCCCTGGAAACACCATATATTTT. Translated, it gives CASSLLRGQAGPGNTIYF. The chain uses TRBV11-2 and TRBJ1-3; the match to TRBD1 covers 8 bases. This CDR3 is built from 18 residues. CDR1 SGHAT and CDR2 FQNNGV come from the germline V gene. V gave up 2 bases and J gave up 2 bases; unmatched junction bases: 11.

The V gene is TRBV9, the J gene TRBJ2-5, with 7 bases fitting TRBD2. CDR3 length: 14 amino acids. The trim removed 1 base at V and 5 bases at J, leaving 5 bases unmatched. Germline-derived CDR1 and CDR2 are SGDLS and YYNGEE. CDR3 region: CASSVTSGAETQYF. CDR3 DNA: TGTGCCAGCAGCGTAACAAGCGGGGCGGAGACCCAGTACTTC.

This chain connects TRBV28 to TRBJ2-7; TRBD1 agrees at 7 bases. Trimming at V came to 3 bases and at J to 5 bases, leaving 7 bases not matched to a gene. The CDR3 length is 14 residues. Germline V gene data show CDR1 as MDHEN and CDR2 as SYDVKM. The CDR3 loop reads CASSFVRGPDEQYF. DNA for the CDR3: TGTGCCAGCAGTTTCGTAAGGGGGCCCGACGAGCAGTACTTC.

The chain joins TRBV27 to TRBJ1-5, with TRBD1 matching over 11 bases. Unmatched junction bases numbered 2, after V lost 4 bases and J lost 3 bases. The CDR3 extends over 15 amino acids. In germline, CDR1 is MNHEY, CDR2 SMNVEV (reference sequence). The CDR3 loop reads CASSWTGGDNQPQHF. Here the CDR3 DNA reads TGTGCCAGCAGTTGGACAGGGGGCGACAATCAGCCCCAGCATTTT.

The J gene is TRBJ1-3, the V gene TRBV30, with D perhaps TRBD1 (5 bases). CDR1 is GTSNPN and CDR2 is SVGIG in the germline V gene (reference sequence). The CDR3 contains 15 residues. Trimming left V 0 bases short and J 2 bases short, with 11 bases between. This CDR3 reads CAWSVIGTTGNTIYF. The DNA for the CDR3 is TGTGCCTGGAGTGTAATTGGGACTACTGGAAACACCATATATTTT.

The chain links TRBV4-2 to TRBJ2-7, with TRBD2 matching 12 bases. Trimming removed 0 bases from V and 2 bases from J; junction bases left unmatched: 11. This CDR3 spans 19 amino acids. Looked up from germline, CDR1 is LGHNA and CDR2 is YNFKEQ. The CDR3 nucleotides read TGTGCCAGCAGCCAAGATCGGCGGTGGACTAGCGGGGTCCCCTACGAGCAGTACTTC. It yields the protein CASSQDRRWTSGVPYEQYF.

The chain carries TRBV30 and TRBJ1-2; possible D gene TRBD1, 5 bases. Germline CDR1 GTSNPN, CDR2 SVGIG (reference sequence). The CDR3 runs to 13 residues. Trimming left V 0 bases short and J 8 bases short, with 13 bases between. The CDR3: CAWSVGRGTGYTF. CDR3 DNA: TGTGCCTGGAGTGTAGGGCGGGGCACGGGCTACACCTTC.

V is TRBV15 and J is TRBJ1-3, with TRBD1 as a possible D gene (6 bases). Trimming shortened V by 5 bases and J by 2 bases, and 13 bases separated the two germline ends. Per germline, CDR1 LNHNV and CDR2 YYDKDF (reference sequence). The CDR3 spans 15 residues. CDR3 nucleotide sequence: TGTGCCACCAGCTCCCGACAGGTACCTGGAAACACCATATATTTT. Its protein product is CATSSRQVPGNTIYF.

This clone appeared many times. The chain links TRBV3-1 (or the pseudogene TRBV3-2) to TRBJ1-1, with 9 bases that match TRBD1. The CDR3 is 18 residues long. In germline, CDR1 is LGHDT, CDR2 YNNKEL (reference sequence). V shed 1 base, J shed 0 bases, and the junction held 9 bases outside the gene matches. For the CDR3, the DNA is TGTGCCAGCAGCCAAGGTCCGGGACAGGGTACAATGAACACTGAAGCTTTCTTT. Its protein is CASSQGPGQGTMNTEAFF.

This rearrangement joins TRBV5-5 to TRBJ1-2; D remains ambiguous. Between the trimmed V and J ends, which lost 4 bases and 3 bases, there was a span of 10 bases. The V gene's germline CDR1 is SGHKS and CDR2 YYEKEE (reference sequence). CDR3 length: 13 amino acids. Written as DNA, the CDR3 is TGTGCCAGCAGCCAGACGGACTACTATGGCTACACCTTC. Translated: CASSQTDYYGYTF.

The rearrangement links TRBV6-5 to TRBJ1-1, with D possibly being TRBD1 (6 bases). CDR1 is MNHEY and CDR2 is SVGAGI in the germline V gene. V lost 7 bases and J lost 10, with 10 bases in between. This CDR3 region has 10 residues. The CDR3 DNA is TGTGCCAGCATTCACAGGGCAGCTTTCTTT. It specifies CASIHRAAFF.

This sequence joins TRBV5-4 and TRBJ1-1, with TRBD1 identical over 10 bases. V dropped 2 bases and J dropped 2; count of bases not matched to a gene: 9. Germline V gene lookup returns CDR1 SGHNT and CDR2 YYREEE (reference sequence). This CDR3 spans 17 amino acids. CDR3 bases: TGTGCCAGCAGCTTAGTCGGGACAGGGGACCCTAACACTGAAGCTTTCTTT. Protein product: CASSLVGTGDPNTEAFF. The whole variable domain, remainder taken from reference TRBV5-4 and TRBJ1-1, is ETGVTQSPTHLIKTRGQQVTLRCSSQSGHNTVSWYQQALGQGPQFIFQYYREEENGRGNFPPRFSGLQFPNYSSELNVNALELDDSALYLCASSLVGTGDPNTEAFFGQGTRLTVV.

The V call is TRBV2, the J call TRBJ2-3; no reliable D call. The V gene lost 5 bases and the J gene lost 0 bases, with 9 bases spanning the gap. The CDR3 spans 14 residues. Germline V gives CDR1 SNHLY, CDR2 FYNNEI. CDR3 coding DNA: TGTGCCAGCAGTATTCTGACTAGCACAGATACGCAGTATTTT. Translated, it gives CASSILTSTDTQYF. The full variable domain, with the rest looked up from reference TRBV2 and TRBJ2-3, is EPEVTQTPSHQVTQMGQEVILRCVPISNHLYFYWYRQILGQKVEFLVSFYNNEISEKSEIFDDQFSVERPDGSNFTLKIRSTKLEDSAMYFCASSILTSTDTQYFGPGTRLTVL.

The V gene is TRBV7-9, the J gene TRBJ2-2; D is perhaps TRBD1 (6 bases). Trimming pared 6 bases from V and 4 bases from J, leaving 12 bases between. The CDR3 loop spans 14 amino acids. Germline CDR1 is SEHNR and CDR2 is FQNEAQ (reference sequence). The chain's CDR3 is CASRTGLSTGELFF. The CDR3 DNA is TGTGCCAGCAGAACAGGGCTGAGCACCGGGGAGCTGTTTTTT. Full variable domain (remainder filled in from reference TRBV7-9 and TRBJ2-2): DTGVSQNPRHKITKRGQNVTFRCDPISEHNRLYWYRQTLGQGPEFLTYFQNEAQLEKSRLLSDRFSAERPKGSFSTLEIQRTEQGDSAMYLCASRTGLSTGELFFGEGSRLTVL.

V is TRBV18 and J is TRBJ1-3; the D is unclear. Germline V lookup: CDR1 KGHSH, CDR2 LQKENI. The length of the CDR3 is 17 residues. Trimming took off 6 bases at V and 0 bases at J, with 18 bases between the two ends. The CDR3 sequence is CASSRETGRTSGNTIYF. As DNA, the CDR3 is TGTGCCAGCTCCCGGGAAACGGGGAGGACCTCTGGAAACACCATATATTTT.

The genes are TRBV2 and TRBJ1-4; possible D gene TRBD1, 6 bases. This CDR3 comprises 13 residues. The germline V gene encodes CDR1 SNHLY and CDR2 FYNNEI. V lost 6 bases to trimming and J lost 8 bases, with 13 bases between them. The DNA of the CDR3 is TGTGCCAGCAGGAGGAGGGGGGGCGAAAAACTGTTTTTT. Translation: CASRRRGGEKLFF.

The chain couples TRBV10-3 to TRBJ1-2, with D possibly matching TRBD1 (6 bases). CDR3 size: 13 residues. Germline CDR1 and CDR2: ENHRY and SYGVKD. V dropped 5 bases and J dropped 8 bases, with 15 bases sitting between them. As DNA, the CDR3 is TGTGCCATCAGTCTTCAGACAGGTAACGGCTACACCTTC. Protein product: CAISLQTGNGYTF.

This chain connects TRBV4-3 to TRBJ1-1; D unresolved. This CDR3 has 17 residues. In germline, CDR1 is LGHNA, CDR2 YSLEER. Trimming took off 0 bases at V and 1 base at J, with 15 bases between the two ends. In nucleotides, the CDR3 is TGCGCCAGCAGCCAAGAAGTAATGGGCAAGAGGAACACTGAAGCTTTCTTT. Its translation: CASSQEVMGKRNTEAFF.

The chain is built from TRBV6-6 and TRBJ2-5, with TRBD2 identical over 9 bases. Looked up from germline, CDR1 is MNHNY and CDR2 is SVGAGI (reference sequence). The CDR3 is made up of 16 amino acids. Losses at the gene ends were 0 bases for V and 5 bases for J; bases not matched to a gene: 7. CDR3 DNA sequence: TGTGCCAGCAGTTACTCGAATCTAGCGGGGCGGGAGACCCAGTACTTC. It yields the protein CASSYSNLAGRETQYF.

V and J are TRBV2 and TRBJ1-2; 7 bases are shared with TRBD1. Germline V gene sequence: CDR1 SNHLY, CDR2 FYNNEI. V dropped 4 bases and J dropped 5; count of bases not matched to a gene: 10. The CDR3 extends over 15 amino acids. CDR3 in amino acids: CASSAEMIQGYGYTF. CDR3 nucleotide sequence: TGTGCCAGCAGTGCAGAGATGATACAGGGGTATGGCTACACCTTC.

This rearrangement joins TRBV7-9 to TRBJ1-6, with D maybe TRBD1 (5 bases). The CDR3 is 13 residues long. Trimming pared 10 bases from V and 11 bases from J, leaving 18 bases between. Germline assignment: CDR1 SEHNR and CDR2 FQNEAQ (reference sequence). CDR3 sequence: CATGLEGTAPLHF. CDR3 in DNA: TGTGCCACCGGATTGGAGGGGACGGCACCCCTCCACTTT.

This rearrangement joins TRBV28 to TRBJ1-1; no firm D call. Between the trimmed V and J ends, which lost 5 bases and 3 bases, there was a span of 13 bases. This CDR3 is built from 14 residues. Germline lookup yields CDR1 MDHEN and CDR2 SYDVKM. The DNA of the CDR3 is TGTGCCAGCAGTGCCCGAGGGTTGGACACTGAAGCTTTCTTT. Translation gives CASSARGLDTEAFF.

The rearrangement links TRBV5-4 to TRBJ2-1; D might be TRBD2 (5 bases). The CDR3 totals 14 residues. The germline V and J ends were trimmed by 0 bases and 9 bases, with 13 bases remaining between them. Per germline, CDR1 SGHNT and CDR2 YYREEE (reference sequence). CDR3 residues: CASSLGGYSGEQFF. The CDR3 nucleotides are TGTGCCAGCAGCTTGGGTGGGTACAGCGGTGAGCAGTTCTTC.

This clone was seen a single time. This rearrangement joins TRBV5-6 to TRBJ2-3, with 11 bases identical to TRBD2. Germline loops: CDR1 SGHDT, CDR2 YYEEEE. CDR3 length equals 16 residues. The V and J ends lost 6 bases and 4 bases, in that order; junction bases with no gene match: 10. The CDR3 sequence: CASKPGLAAIPDTQYF. The CDR3 DNA reads TGTGCCAGCAAACCGGGACTAGCGGCGATACCAGATACGCAGTATTTT.

V is TRBV6-4 and J is TRBJ2-7, with 8 bases fitting TRBD1. The CDR3 is 13 residues long. Trimming took 10 bases from V and 2 from J; bases not matched to a gene: 7. Germline values: CDR1 MRHNA, CDR2 SNTAGT. The DNA for the CDR3 is TGTGCCATCCCTCTACAGGGGGCCTACGAGCAGTACTTC. Protein: CAIPLQGAYEQYF.

The chain uses TRBV11-2 and TRBJ1-1, with TRBD1 matching 7 bases. In germline, CDR1 is SGHAT, CDR2 FQNNGV. The CDR3 is made up of 18 amino acids. Germline trimming cut 2 bases from V and 0 bases from J; bases unmatched to any gene: 12. CDR3 residues: CASSLRRGTATLNTEAFF. The CDR3 coding sequence is TGTGCCAGCAGCTTACGAAGGGGGACAGCCACCTTGAACACTGAAGCTTTCTTT.

This chain links TRBV5-6 with TRBJ2-7, with 12 bases that match TRBD2. Germline trimming cut 4 bases from V and 5 bases from J; bases unmatched to any gene: 13. CDR3 length: 17 residues. CDR1 SGHDT and CDR2 YYEEEE come from the germline V gene. CDR3 DNA: TGTGCCAGCAGCAACCGCCCGACTAGCGGGGGTATCAACGAGCAGTACTTC. Amino acid sequence: CASSNRPTSGGINEQYF. The full variable domain, completed using reference TRBV5-6 and TRBJ2-7, is DAGVTQSPTHLIKTRGQQVTLRCSPKSGHDTVSWYQQALGQGPQFIFQYYEEEERQRGNFPDRFSGHQFPNYSSELNVNALLLGDSALYLCASSNRPTSGGINEQYFGPGTRLTVT.

In this sample, this clone turned up once. The chain recombines TRBV5-1 with TRBJ2-5, with D unresolved. This CDR3 contains 14 residues. The germline V gene has CDR1 SGHRS and CDR2 YFSETQ. With 4 bases removed from V and 5 bases from J, the gap between germline ends came to 15 bases. The chain's CDR3 is CASSRVGAGETQYF. The CDR3 DNA reads TGCGCCAGCAGCCGAGTCGGTGCCGGGGAGACCCAGTACTTC.